Below, 27 T cell receptor beta chains from the same sample are listed, as sequenced in a study of PD-1 blockade in classical Hodgkin lymphoma. The time point was: newly diagnosed, previously untreated cHL patient sample. By magnetic negative selection, CD4+ T cells were purified from thawed PBMCs. TCRdb keeps only in-frame clones here, not all; method: immunoSEQ multiplex PCR. The repertoire has 22,000 or so clones, 80% to 90% of them found once; the top ten carry more than 0.2%. The sample was CD4+ T cells from blood. The source is a human donor with classical Hodgkin lymphoma.

The chain is built from TRBV30 and TRBJ1-2; D gene unclear. Germline lookup yields CDR1 GTSNPN and CDR2 SVGIG (reference sequence). The CDR3 is made up of 14 amino acids. The germline V and J ends were trimmed by 0 bases and 0 bases, with 8 bases remaining between them. CDR3: CAWSVPPSNYGYTF. The CDR3 DNA sequence: TGTGCCTGGAGTGTCCCCCCTTCTAACTATGGCTACACCTTC.

The V gene is TRBV28, the J gene TRBJ1-2; D possibly corresponds to TRBD1 (6 bases). This CDR3 has 14 residues. V lost 6 bases to trimming and J lost 3 bases, with 14 bases between them. Germline values: CDR1 MDHEN, CDR2 SYDVKM. This chain's CDR3 is CASSPGGHDYGYTF. The CDR3 nucleotides are TGTGCCAGCAGCCCCGGGGGGCACGACTATGGCTACACCTTC.

This sequence joins TRBV30 and TRBJ1-6, with 9 bases matching TRBD1. The germline V gene has CDR1 GTSNPN and CDR2 SVGIG (reference sequence). J gave up 8 bases and V 5 bases, and 4 bases lay outside the gene matches. This CDR3 has 13 amino acids. DNA of the CDR3: TGTGCCTGGCAGGACAGGGGTTATTCACCCCTCCACTTT. Amino acids: CAWQDRGYSPLHF.

The chain employs TRBV9 and TRBJ1-1, with D unclear. V was shortened by 0 bases and J by 8 bases, with 14 bases between the two germline ends. The CDR3 is made up of 14 amino acids. Germline V gives CDR1 SGDLS, CDR2 YYNGEE. The CDR3 DNA is TGTGCCAGCAGCGTAGATGGTCAGTCAAGAGAAGCTTTCTTT. It is translated as CASSVDGQSREAFF.

This chain connects TRBV6-5 to TRBJ1-4; D gene unclear. Germline V lookup: CDR1 MNHEY, CDR2 SVGAGI. The germline V and J ends were trimmed by 6 bases and 3 bases, with 8 bases remaining between them. The CDR3 loop spans 13 amino acids. For the CDR3, the DNA is TGTGCCAGCAGGGGTAGAGCTAATGAAAAACTGTTTTTT. Amino acids: CASRGRANEKLFF.

The chain combines TRBV15 with TRBJ2-5; D is uncertain. Germline V gene lookup returns CDR1 LNHNV and CDR2 YYDKDF (reference sequence). The CDR3 is 11 residues long. V was shortened by 10 bases and J by 5 bases, with 11 bases between the two germline ends. DNA for the CDR3: TGTGCCATCTCGACTTACGAGACCCAGTACTTC. Its protein product is CAISTYETQYF.

This chain uses TRBV2 with TRBJ2-1; D assignment may be TRBD1 or TRBD2 (5 bases each). Germline V gene data show CDR1 as SNHLY and CDR2 as FYNNEI. This CDR3 spans 15 amino acids. V was pared by 2 bases and J by 5 bases, with 13 bases between. The chain's CDR3 is CASSEMWGSNNEQFF. In DNA, the CDR3 is TGTGCCAGCAGTGAAATGTGGGGGTCAAACAATGAGCAGTTCTTC.

The V and J genes are TRBV5-3 and TRBJ1-3, with D unresolved. TRBV5-3 is an ORF, and what it does is uncertain. This CDR3 spans 16 amino acids. V was clipped by 2 bases and J by 0 bases, with 12 bases between them. The CDR3 DNA is TGTGCCAGAAGCTTAAAAGTACAATGCTCTGGAAACACCATATATTTT. It encodes CARSLKVQCSGNTIYF.

The rearrangement links TRBV11-1 to TRBJ1-1, with 7 nucleotides matching TRBD1. CDR1 and CDR2 (germline): SGHAT, FQDESV (reference sequence). Trimming cost V 2 bases and J 3 bases; bases outside gene matches: 3. The CDR3 sequence is 14 residues long. The CDR3 region has the DNA TGTGCCAGCAGCTTACGGACAGGCGACACTGAAGCTTTCTTT. It yields the protein CASSLRTGDTEAFF.

This chain uses TRBV6-1 with TRBJ2-5, with TRBD1 as a possible D gene (5 bases). The assigned J gene may be wrong: the sequence end matches TRBJ2-7 better. The CDR3 loop spans 15 amino acids. Looked up from germline, CDR1 is MNHNS and CDR2 is SASEGT. DNA for the CDR3: TGTGCCAGCAGTGAAGGACCGTACGCAGGGTTCGAGCAGTACTTC. Its protein is CASSEGPYAGFEQYF.

This sequence joins TRBV5-4 and TRBJ2-7; 12 bases map to TRBD1. CDR1 and CDR2 from the germline V gene are SGHNT and YYREEE (reference sequence). After removal of 4 bases from V and 0 bases from J, the junction contained 2 bases not matched to a gene. The CDR3 runs 15 residues. As DNA, the CDR3 is TGTGCCAGCAGCGAGGGACAGGGGGCCTCCTACGAGCAGTACTTC. Translated, it gives CASSEGQGASYEQYF.

The chain is built from TRBV6-1 and TRBJ2-5; 7 bases align to TRBD1. Trimming took 5 bases from V and 5 from J; bases not matched to a gene: 11. CDR3 length: 15 residues. In germline, CDR1 is MNHNS, CDR2 SASEGT. The CDR3 spells CASSRDRGVRETQYF. CDR3 nucleotides: TGTGCCAGCAGTCGGGACAGAGGGGTAAGGGAGACCCAGTACTTC.

The CDR3 loop reads CASSPGPLTTNEKLFF. The CDR3 DNA follows: TGTGCCAGCAGCCCGGGACCCCTCACAACTAATGAAAAACTGTTTTTT. The V and J genes are TRBV5-4 and TRBJ1-4; perhaps TRBD1 as D (5 bases). The CDR3 contains 16 residues. Between the trimmed V and J ends, which lost 4 bases and 0 bases, there was a span of 13 bases. Germline V gene lookup returns CDR1 SGHNT and CDR2 YYREEE (reference sequence).

The V and J genes are TRBV6-5 and TRBJ2-7; D gene uncertain. From germline, CDR1 is MNHEY and CDR2 SVGAGI. The V gene lost 6 bases and the J gene lost 2 bases, with 17 bases spanning the gap. CDR3 length equals 15 residues. DNA for the CDR3: TGTGCCAGCAGCCCATTTCCGGACCGCGCCTACGAGCAGTACTTC. This codes for CASSPFPDRAYEQYF.

The CDR3 region is CAISKMHSYNEQFF. In DNA form, the CDR3 reads TGTGCCATTTCGAAGATGCACTCCTACAATGAGCAGTTCTTC. The V and J genes are TRBV19 and TRBJ2-1, with D uncertain. Germline CDR1 LNHDA, CDR2 SQIVND (reference sequence). Trimming stripped 10 bases from V and 0 bases from J, with 13 bases between. There are 14 residues in the CDR3. Supplemented by reference TRBV19 and TRBJ2-1, the full variable domain reads DGGITQSPKYLFRKEGQNVTLSCEQNLNHDAMYWYRQDPGQGLRLIYYSQIVNDFQKGDIAEGYSVSREKKESFPLTVTSAQKNPTAFYLCAISKMHSYNEQFFGPGTRLTVL.

The CDR3 bases are TGTGCCATCAGCTTGACAGGTCCAAAAGTCAACACTGAAGCTTTCTTT. It codes for CAISLTGPKVNTEAFF. V gene TRBV10-3 combines with J gene TRBJ1-1; possible D gene TRBD1, 6 bases. V lost 6 bases to trimming and J lost 2 bases, with 19 bases between them. Germline-derived CDR1 and CDR2 are ENHRY and SYGVKD. CDR3 size: 16 residues.

This clone was counted a single time. This chain links TRBV6-5 with TRBJ2-5; D possibly corresponds to TRBD2 (5 bases). Germline V gives CDR1 MNHEY, CDR2 SVGAGI. V was clipped by 2 bases and J by 6 bases, with 7 bases between them. The CDR3 is made up of 12 amino acids. CDR3 nucleotide sequence: TGTGCCAGCAGTTACAACGGGAAGACCCAGTACTTC. It specifies CASSYNGKTQYF.

The chain uses TRBV27 and TRBJ2-3; D possibly corresponds to TRBD2 (5 bases). The germline V and J ends were trimmed by 2 bases and 10 bases, with 13 bases remaining between them. This CDR3 region has 13 residues. The germline CDR1 and CDR2 sequences are MNHEY and SMNVEV (reference sequence). The CDR3 region has the DNA TGTGCCAGCAGTTTAACTGGACTTCCTGCGCAGTATTTT. Translating gives CASSLTGLPAQYF.

This clone came up once. The chain uses TRBV7-9 and TRBJ2-3; 8 bases fit TRBD2. The J segment lost 3 bases and the V segment lost 5 bases, leaving 10 bases of the junction unmatched. The germline gives CDR1 SEHNR, CDR2 FQNEAQ (reference sequence). The CDR3 totals 16 residues. CDR3 nucleotides: TGTGCCAGCAGCCGAACCGGACTAGCAGGAACAGATACGCAGTATTTT. Amino acids: CASSRTGLAGTDTQYF. Looking up the rest from reference TRBV7-9 and TRBJ2-3 gives the full variable domain: DTGVSQNPRHKITKRGQNVTFRCDPISEHNRLYWYRQTLGQGPEFLTYFQNEAQLEKSRLLSDRFSAERPKGSFSTLEIQRTEQGDSAMYLCASSRTGLAGTDTQYFGPGTRLTVL.

This clone was counted only a few times. The chain carries TRBV7-9 and TRBJ1-1, with D tentatively TRBD1 (6 bases). Trimming removed 4 bases at V and 5 bases at J, with 11 bases between. CDR1 and CDR2 from the germline V gene are SEHNR and FQNEAQ (reference sequence). The length of the CDR3 is 13 residues. The CDR3 region has the DNA TGTGCCAGCAGCTCGGACAGTAGGACTGAAGCTTTCTTT. It translates to CASSSDSRTEAFF.

V is TRBV7-9 and J is TRBJ1-2; no clear D gene. The CDR3 length is 13 residues. Germline assignment: CDR1 SEHNR and CDR2 FQNEAQ (reference sequence). V was trimmed by 1 base and J by 10 bases, leaving 13 bases between them. The CDR3 DNA sequence: TGTGCCAGCAGCTTAGTTAGGCTCCCTGACTACACCTTC. Protein: CASSLVRLPDYTF.

The J gene is TRBJ2-3, the V gene TRBV21-1. TRBV21-1 has pseudogene status. The CDR3 has 12 residues. The CDR3 nucleotides are TGTGCCAGCAGCAAAATGCCAGATACGCAGTATTTT. It encodes CASSKMPDTQYF.

This chain links TRBV7-2 with TRBJ1-4; no definite D call. The CDR3 contains 15 residues. CDR1 is SGHTA and CDR2 is FQGNSA in the germline V gene. V dropped 4 bases and J dropped 8 bases, with 17 bases sitting between them. CDR3 sequence reads: CASSSPRGRAEKLFF. The CDR3 region has the DNA TGTGCCAGCAGCTCTCCCCGGGGAAGGGCGGAAAAACTGTTTTTT. Using reference TRBV7-2 and TRBJ1-4 for the parts outside the CDR3, the full variable domain is GAGVSQSPSNKVTEKGKDVELRCDPISGHTALYWYRQSLGQGLEFLIYFQGNSAPDKSGLPSDRFSAERTGGSVSTLTIQRTQQEDSAVYLCASSSPRGRAEKLFFGSGTQLSVL.

This chain connects TRBV5-1 to TRBJ2-1; D might be TRBD2 (6 bases). Trimming removed 2 bases from V and 7 bases from J, with 7 bases in between. The CDR3 extends over 12 amino acids. Germline CDR1 reads SGHRS; CDR2 reads YFSETQ. This CDR3 reads CASSFRGNEQFF. CDR3 sequence (DNA): TGCGCCAGCAGCTTCCGGGGGAATGAGCAGTTCTTC.

The V and J genes are TRBV6-5 and TRBJ2-1; TRBD2 might be the D (5 bases). Germline values: CDR1 MNHEY, CDR2 SVGAGI. The CDR3 is made up of 13 amino acids. The germline V and J ends were trimmed by 2 bases and 13 bases, with 15 bases remaining between them. This CDR3 is CASSYGEGQIQFF. DNA for the CDR3: TGTGCCAGCAGTTACGGTGAGGGTCAAATCCAGTTCTTC.

V usage is TRBV19 and J usage is TRBJ2-6, with 7 positions matching TRBD1. This CDR3 contains 16 residues. The junction had 10 bases not matched to a gene; V was cut back by 5 bases and J by 6 bases. Germline CDR1 is LNHDA and CDR2 is SQIVND (reference sequence). The CDR3 nucleotides read TGTGCCAGTAGTGTGGTACAGGGGTTTAAGGCCAACGTCCTGACTTTC. This encodes CASSVVQGFKANVLTF.

The gene calls are TRBV30 and TRBJ2-3, with D possibly TRBD2 on 5 matching bases. Germline CDR1 and CDR2: GTSNPN and SVGIG (reference sequence). Trimming pared 5 bases from V and 2 bases from J, leaving 5 bases between. This CDR3 contains 11 residues. Here the CDR3 reads CAWRDTDTQYF. DNA for the CDR3: TGTGCCTGGCGGGACACAGATACGCAGTATTTT.